This is a list of T cell receptor beta chains from one sample in a study of OX40 agonist ivuxolimab in advanced cancers. The method was immunoSEQ multiplex PCR; TCRdb's version includes in-frame clones alone and lacks a portion of them. Found here are roughly 23,000 clones, more than 70% of them singletons; the top ten hold approximately 35%. Sequenced material: CD4+ or CD8+ T cells sorted from blood, taken in a trial of the OX40 agonist ivuxolimab. Receptor source: an adult with an advanced solid tumor such as melanoma, head and neck, liver or kidney cancer. CDR3s include the opening cysteine and the closing phenylalanine or tryptophan. The D gene is left open where the match is weak. Size values are once, few and many counts, or a class for expanded clones, and some rows have none.

cdr3_length,j_call,clone_size,v_call,d_call,cdr3_aa,cdr3_nt
12,TRBJ1-1,-,TRBV10-1,-,CASSGLNTEAFF,TGCGCCAGCAGTGGACTTAACACTGAAGCTTTCTTT
13,TRBJ2-1,-,TRBV30,TRBD2,CAWSVTSGNEQFF,TGTGCCTGGAGTGTAACTAGCGGCAATGAGCAGTTCTTC
15,TRBJ1-5,-,TRBV7-6,-,CASSLVRFSNQPQHF,TGTGCCAGCAGCTTAGTTCGGTTTAGCAATCAGCCCCAGCATTTT
14,TRBJ2-7,-,TRBV11-3,TRBD2,CASSRTSGSCEQYF,TGTGCCAGCAGCCGGACTAGCGGGAGCTGCGAGCAGTACTTC
15,TRBJ2-3,-,TRBV6-5,TRBD2,CASTHVAGGSDTQYF,TGTGCCAGCACTCACGTAGCGGGAGGGTCAGATACGCAGTATTTT
17,TRBJ1-1,-,TRBV27,TRBD1,CASSFPGPGGLYTEAFF,TGTGCCAGCAGCTTCCCCGGGCCAGGGGGGTTGTACACTGAAGCTTTCTTT
17,TRBJ2-1,-,TRBV7-2,-,CASSLVPFGGRWDEQFF,TGTGCCAGCAGCTTAGTACCGTTTGGAGGGAGGTGGGATGAGCAGTTCTTC
12,TRBJ1-6,once,TRBV11-3,-,CASSYLNSPLHF,TGTGCCAGCAGCTATTTGAATTCACCCCTCCACTTT
16,TRBJ2-2,-,TRBV6-5,TRBD2,CASSSGSGRATGELFF,TGTGCCAGCAGTTCGGGGAGCGGGAGGGCCACCGGGGAGCTGTTTTTT
12,TRBJ2-2,-,TRBV7-2,-,CASSLTPGELFF,TGTGCCAGCAGCTTAACACCCGGGGAGCTGTTTTTT
18,TRBJ2-3,-,TRBV11-2,TRBD2,CASSLEGLAVLAGDTQYF,TGTGCCAGCAGCTTAGAGGGACTAGCGGTCCTAGCTGGAGATACGCAGTATTTT
17,TRBJ2-1,once,TRBV7-9,TRBD2,CASSPRTSGATYNEQFF,TGTGCCAGCAGCCCTCGGACTAGCGGGGCAACCTACAATGAGCAGTTCTTC
15,TRBJ2-1,-,TRBV19,-,CASSILQGSYNEQFF,TGTGCCAGTAGTATACTGCAGGGGTCGTACAATGAGCAGTTCTTC
14,TRBJ1-1,medium-sized,TRBV13,-,CASSLEGGGPEAFF,TGTGCCAGCAGCTTAGAGGGAGGGGGACCTGAAGCTTTCTTT
13,TRBJ1-2,few,TRBV7-6,-,CASSLDPGKRYTF,TGTGCCAGCAGCTTAGATCCCGGAAAGCGCTACACCTTC
15,TRBJ2-1,-,TRBV5-6,TRBD2,CASSQGLALYNEQFF,TGTGCCAGCAGCCAGGGACTAGCGCTGTACAATGAGCAGTTCTTC
15,TRBJ2-1,once,TRBV4-1,TRBD1,CASSQGGQGIVEQFF,TGCGCCAGCAGCCAGGGGGGACAGGGGATCGTCGAGCAGTTCTTC
15,TRBJ1-4,-,TRBV11-2,-,CASSSTGLWDEKLFF,TGTGCCAGCAGCTCTACAGGGCTGTGGGATGAAAAACTGTTTTTT
13,TRBJ1-5,-,TRBV4-3,-,CASSQAINQPQHF,TGCGCCAGCAGCCAAGCCATTAATCAGCCCCAGCATTTT
13,TRBJ1-2,once,TRBV6-6,TRBD1,CASSYLTGAGYTF,TGTGCCAGCAGTTACCTGACAGGGGCTGGCTACACCTTC
16,TRBJ2-2,-,TRBV12-5,TRBD2,CASETGTSGITGELFF,TGTGCTAGTGAAACCGGGACTAGCGGAATCACCGGGGAGCTGTTTTTT
12,TRBJ2-7,-,TRBV5-4,-,CASSLVGGEQYF,TGTGCCAGCAGCTTGGTAGGGGGCGAGCAGTACTTC
12,TRBJ2-7,-,TRBV30,-,CAWRLGGGVQYF,TGTGCCTGGAGGCTGGGGGGGGGCGTGCAGTACTTC
17,TRBJ1-4,-,TRBV10-3,TRBD1,CAISESVGTGGNEKLFF,TGTGCCATCAGTGAGTCGGTCGGGACAGGGGGAAATGAAAAACTGTTTTTT
13,TRBJ2-1,medium-sized,TRBV5-5,-,CASSLDYLNEQFF,TGTGCCAGCAGCTTGGACTACCTCAATGAGCAGTTCTTC
15,TRBJ1-6,-,TRBV9,TRBD1,CASSGGQGVASPLHF,TGTGCCAGCAGCGGGGGACAGGGCGTAGCTTCACCCCTCCACTTT
16,TRBJ1-1,-,TRBV6-6,TRBD1,CASSYPRTGGVTEAFF,TGTGCCAGCAGTTACCCCCGGACAGGGGGCGTCACTGAAGCTTTCTTT
13,TRBJ2-7,-,TRBV7-9,TRBD2,CASSSGGPGEQYF,TGTGCCAGCAGCTCGGGGGGTCCGGGGGAGCAGTACTTC
15,TRBJ2-5,-,TRBV27,-,CASSSPLKGGETQYF,TGTGCCAGCAGTTCCCCCCTTAAGGGGGGGGAGACCCAGTACTTC
14,TRBJ1-2,few,TRBV5-1,-,CASSPGGAFYGYTF,TGCGCCAGCAGCCCTGGGGGCGCTTTCTATGGCTACACCTTC
15,TRBJ2-3,-,TRBV4-1,TRBD2,CASSRTSGTSDTQYF,TGCGCCAGCAGCCGGACTAGCGGGACGTCAGATACGCAGTATTTT
12,TRBJ2-1,-,TRBV7-8,-,CASSLIIGEQFF,TGTGCCAGCAGCTTGATCATAGGAGAGCAGTTCTTC
14,TRBJ2-7,-,TRBV27,-,CASSFWQGSHEQYF,TGTGCCAGCAGTTTTTGGCAGGGTTCCCACGAGCAGTACTTC
14,TRBJ1-5,once,TRBV6-4,TRBD1,CASSDRGPHQPQHF,TGTGCCAGCAGTGACAGGGGGCCCCATCAGCCCCAGCATTTT
18,TRBJ2-3,-,TRBV4-3,TRBD2,CASSQGGKGLAGADTQYF,TGCGCCAGCAGCCAAGGCGGAAAGGGACTAGCTGGCGCAGATACGCAGTATTTT
15,TRBJ2-1,-,TRBV18,-,CASSPSKGGLWEQFF,TGTGCCAGCTCACCTTCGAAAGGGGGACTTTGGGAGCAGTTCTTC
16,TRBJ2-4,-,TRBV7-9,-,CASSSTGTEAKNIQYF,TGTGCCAGCAGCTCGACAGGGACTGAAGCCAAAAACATTCAGTACTTC
16,TRBJ2-1,-,TRBV5-1,-,CASSLAALVKGNEQFF,TGCGCCAGCAGCTTGGCCGCACTAGTGAAAGGGAATGAGCAGTTCTTC
16,TRBJ2-1,once,TRBV11-3,TRBD2,CASSSGLAGDPYEQFF,TGTGCCAGCAGCTCAGGACTAGCGGGTGACCCCTATGAGCAGTTCTTC
14,TRBJ2-1,-,TRBV7-6,TRBD1,CASSWTGAYNEQFF,TGTGCCAGCAGCTGGACAGGGGCCTACAATGAGCAGTTCTTC
17,TRBJ1-2,-,TRBV7-9,-,CASSSSSGVVGGYGYTF,TGTGCCAGCAGCTCCAGCTCAGGGGTTGTAGGAGGTTATGGCTACACCTTC
13,TRBJ2-7,-,TRBV28,-,CASKLTDSYEQYF,TGTGCCAGCAAACTCACGGACAGTTACGAGCAGTACTTC
14,TRBJ2-7,-,TRBV6-6,-,CASSYRPEPYEQYF,TGTGCCAGCAGTTACAGGCCGGAACCCTACGAGCAGTACTTC
14,TRBJ1-1,-,TRBV7-2,-,CASSWELVGTEAFF,TGTGCCAGCAGCTGGGAACTGGTTGGCACTGAAGCTTTCTTT
16,TRBJ1-3,-,TRBV11-3,-,CASSQTTGGSGNTIYF,TGTGCCAGCAGCCAAACGACGGGGGGCTCTGGAAACACCATATATTTT
17,TRBJ2-7,-,TRBV5-1,TRBD2,CASSLELVAGGPGEQYF,TGCGCCAGCAGCTTGGAGTTGGTAGCGGGAGGCCCTGGCGAGCAGTACTTC
14,TRBJ2-2,-,TRBV9,-,CASSVGRNTGELFF,TGTGCCAGCAGCGTAGGCCGGAACACCGGGGAGCTGTTTTTT
14,TRBJ2-7,-,TRBV7-9,TRBD1,CASSPGTVSYEQYF,TGTGCCAGCAGCCCCGGGACAGTCTCCTACGAGCAGTACTTC
15,TRBJ2-5,-,TRBV2,TRBD2,CASSFSAGVGETQYF,TGTGCCAGCAGTTTCAGTGCGGGAGTCGGGGAGACCCAGTACTTC
16,TRBJ1-1,-,TRBV4-1,TRBD1,CASSQPRTGKNTEAFF,TGCGCCAGCAGCCAACCAAGGACAGGGAAGAACACTGAAGCTTTCTTT
16,TRBJ2-1,-,TRBV5-6,TRBD2,CASSYGSGSLGNEQFF,TGTGCCAGCAGTTATGGGAGCGGGAGTCTGGGTAATGAGCAGTTCTTC
17,TRBJ2-7,-,TRBV7-2,TRBD2,CASSLVRTVAGVFEQYF,TGTGCCAGCAGCTTAGTACGAACGGTAGCGGGAGTTTTCGAGCAGTACTTC
16,TRBJ2-5,-,TRBV10-3,TRBD2,CAIRGTSGPHQETQYF,TGTGCCATCAGAGGGACTAGCGGGCCTCACCAAGAGACCCAGTACTTC
14,TRBJ1-5,medium-sized,TRBV19,TRBD1,CASKTGAGNQPQHF,TGTGCCAGTAAGACAGGGGCGGGAAATCAGCCCCAGCATTTT
14,TRBJ2-7,few,TRBV5-5,-,CASSLAGISYEQYF,TGTGCCAGCAGCTTAGCGGGCATTTCCTACGAGCAGTACTTC
12,TRBJ2-1,-,TRBV7-6,-,CASGKTYNEQFF,TGTGCCAGCGGTAAGACTTACAATGAGCAGTTCTTC
13,TRBJ2-7,-,TRBV6-6,-,CASSYRGIYEQYF,TGTGCCAGCAGTTACAGGGGGATCTACGAGCAGTACTTC
16,TRBJ2-1,-,TRBV2,TRBD2,CASSSVAGAGYNEQFF,TGTGCCAGCAGTAGTGTAGCGGGAGCAGGATACAATGAGCAGTTCTTC
13,TRBJ1-1,-,TRBV30,-,CAWNLVPNTEAFF,TGTGCCTGGAACCTCGTCCCGAACACTGAAGCTTTCTTT
16,TRBJ2-1,-,TRBV27,-,CASSHWGFWVRNEQFF,TGTGCCAGCAGCCACTGGGGTTTCTGGGTACGCAATGAGCAGTTCTTC